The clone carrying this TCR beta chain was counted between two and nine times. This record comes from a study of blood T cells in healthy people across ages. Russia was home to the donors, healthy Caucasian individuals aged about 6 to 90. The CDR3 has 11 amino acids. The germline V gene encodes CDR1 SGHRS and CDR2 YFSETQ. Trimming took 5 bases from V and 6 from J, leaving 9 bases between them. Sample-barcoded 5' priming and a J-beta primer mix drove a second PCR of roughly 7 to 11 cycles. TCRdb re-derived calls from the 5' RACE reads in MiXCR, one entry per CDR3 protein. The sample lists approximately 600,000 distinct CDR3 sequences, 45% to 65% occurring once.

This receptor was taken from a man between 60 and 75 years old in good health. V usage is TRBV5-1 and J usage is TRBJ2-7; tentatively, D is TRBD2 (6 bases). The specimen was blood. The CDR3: CASSVGGEQYF. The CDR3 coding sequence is TGCGCCAGCAGTGTGGGGGGCGAGCAGTACTTC.